This TCR beta chain was captured in a study of blood T cells in healthy people across ages. The second PCR ran roughly 7 to 12 cycles with a sample-barcoded 5' primer and J-beta primers. Template switching added a 12-random-nucleotide identifier to every cDNA molecule. One entry per CDR3 protein, called by TCRdb with MiXCR from the 5' RACE reads. Seen here are about 1.4 million distinct CDR3 sequences, approximately 59% observed once, and the top ten hold over 5.5%. The study drew donors from healthy Caucasian individuals in Russia aged about 6 to 90. The sequencing sample was made of blood. This sequence was found in a man younger than 35 in good health.

In nucleotides, the CDR3 is TGTGCCAGCAGCACACGACCGACAGTGATAGATGGCTACACCTTC. It codes for CASSTRPTVIDGYTF. The chain is built from TRBV7-9 and TRBJ1-2; D might be TRBD1 (5 bases). The CDR3 has 15 amino acids. V lost 5 bases and J lost 6, with 19 bases in between. In germline, CDR1 is SEHNR, CDR2 FQNEAQ (reference sequence).